This TCR beta chain stems from a study of blood T cells in healthy people across ages. Each sample yielded at least 6 million isolated PBMCs. Using a J-beta primer mix together with a sample-barcoded 5' primer, a second PCR was run for about 7 to 12 cycles. Every cDNA molecule carried a tag from a template-switch adaptor bearing 12 random nucleotides. Using its own MiXCR run on the 5' RACE reads, TCRdb lists one record per CDR3 protein. The sample has hundreds of thousands of distinct CDR3 sequences, 40% to 45% seen once. This CDR3 comprises 12 residues. Unmatched junction bases numbered 7, after V lost 5 bases and J lost 11 bases. CDR1 is ENHRY and CDR2 is SYGVKD in the germline V gene. As regards this clonotype: The antigen is not known.

General study points: Long-lived donors had more naive CD4+ cells and higher diversity than aged donors. Calculation of diversity from one million T cells yielded estimates considered to be underestimates.

The source of this sequence is a man older than 75 in good health. This chain uses TRBV10-3 with TRBJ1-1; 8 bases fit TRBD1. The material sequenced was blood. The CDR3 protein is CAISPQDRDAFF. In nucleotides, the CDR3 is TGTGCCATCAGTCCCCAGGACAGGGACGCTTTCTTT.